This T cell receptor (beta chain) comes out of a study of T cell responses to AZD1222 COVID-19 vaccine (dated by TCRdb to the early 2020s). Study-level background: TCR sequencing was performed for some 250 trial participants, of whom roughly 200 were given two doses of AZD1222 and approximately 25 were given two doses of MenACWY control vaccine. Enrollment into the trials was organized by age into subgroups of 18-55, 56-69 and 70-plus years, and those subgroups contained roughly 140, 27 and 60 TCR-sequenced participants, respectively. The research as a whole found: After two AZD1222 doses, spike-specific TCR breadth and depth were significantly higher than at day 0 and than in MenACWY recipients. CD4 TCRs associated with the vaccine covered the entire spike protein, and the dominant responses were in regions 160-218 and 743-854. Conclusions about previously exposed vaccinees were limited because only a handful of AZD1222 recipients were SARS-CoV-2 seropositive at baseline. No day 14 peak-response samples were available, so repertoires were characterized only after the peak T cell response. Reportedly, close to half of the unique spike-specific TCRs recognized epitopes lying outside the regions that are mutated in the B.1.351 and B.1.1.7 variants. Most participants were white British and females outnumbered males, and the authors suggested that clonal diversity may have been underestimated. In the small 56-69-year group, the increase in depth fell short of significance, most likely because of low power.

The CDR3 regions of human TCRbeta chains were subjected to immunosequencing. Per the original workflow: Repertoire TCRs were checked for matches against a reference library of SARS-CoV-2-specific TCRs that had been generated using the MIRA antigen-specificity platform. Breadth was defined as the fraction of unique TCRs that were SARS-CoV-2-associated, and depth was defined as the fraction of total T cells that were SARS-CoV-2-associated. Using the MIRA data, each spike-specific TCR was mapped to the spike region that the TCR reacts to and placed in a CD4 or CD8 class. Log10-transformed breadth and depth values were compared by one-way ANOVA with Sidak's multiple comparisons tests. Held by TCRdb, this immuneACCESS table contains in-frame sequences only and omits some clones. Under half of the omission traces to an unresolved V gene where checked; the cause of the rest is unknown. V, J and clone size are those of that table, while D and trimming were read from the DNA. Across this sample there are roughly 120,000 clones, with 85% to 95% seen only once. In total, the top ten clones hold around 1.4% of the sample.

The time point label for this specimen denotes: about 28 days (+/-7) after the second vaccine dose. AZD1222 recipients given second doses at about 4 weeks or at about 12 weeks were pooled, since spike-specific TCR depth and breadth were not found to differ between the two schedules. The vaccinee samples were drawn from two UK trials, COV001 and COV002, one of which was a single-blind randomized controlled phase 2/3 trial testing AZD1222 (ChAdOx1 nCoV-19) in healthy adults. Trial participant PBMC samples were collected at day 0 and day 28 after the second dose for TCRbeta chain sequencing. Comment on this clone: The antigen it recognizes is unknown. Per-nucleotide qualities are absent, and no much larger clonotype sits a single base away.

The V and J ends are trimmed by 4 bases and 7 bases, leaving 20 bases between them. From cysteine to phenylalanine, the CDR3 is 16 amino acids long. Solely the CDR3 DNA is kept, with 48 bases framed from the first base. Based on the germline V gene, the CDR1 and CDR2 sequences are SGHRS and YFSETQ. The TCR sequence derives from an adult who received the AZD1222 COVID-19 vaccine. The input for sequencing was peripheral blood, taken 28 days after the second AZD1222 dose. The chain links TRBV5-1 with TRBJ2-2; no confident D gene assignment can be made. The CDR3 is CASSLSFGDFYGELFF. Here is the DNA: TGCGCCAGCAGCCTATCTTTTGGGGATTTCTACGGGGAGCTGTTTTTT.